Here is one T cell receptor (beta chain) with its context. The data were taken from a study of neoadjuvant nivolumab and ipilimumab in lung cancer. TCRdb's copy holds only in-frame clones and misses some; the assay was immunoSEQ multiplex PCR. In the table there are 39,000 or so clones, roughly 87% of which are singletons. The V segment lost 4 bases and the J segment 8 bases; nucleotides outside the gene matches: 5. The CDR3 sequence is 13 residues long. Looked up from germline, CDR1 is SGHAT and CDR2 is FQNNGV. The V and J genes are TRBV11-2 and TRBJ2-1, with 7 positions matching TRBD1. This receptor was taken from an adult with non-small cell lung cancer. The sequenced sample was peripheral blood, obtained before neoadjuvant nivolumab, alone or with ipilimumab. This CDR3 is CASSSGTGDEQFF. The DNA of the CDR3 is TGTGCCAGCAGCTCAGGAACAGGGGATGAGCAGTTCTTC.